This T cell receptor (beta chain) was recovered during a study of cytomegalovirus exposure and HLA in healthy donors. Points from the study as a whole: Of the V segments, some could not be distinguished, including TRBV6-2 and TRBV6-3, and were excluded. Data from an earlier analysis indicated that most TCR beta V segments were productive either about 87% or about 30% of the time.

As concerns this clone: Its antigen is not known.

Germline CDR1 reads SGHTS; CDR2 reads YDEGEE. CDR3 length: 14 amino acids. The V end lost 0 bases, the J end lost 4 bases, and 11 bases lay between the germline ends. PCR primers comprised 60 Vbeta and 13 Jbeta primers. Clones were read by immunoSEQ multiplex PCR, and TCRdb kept only the in-frame ones, dropping some. The sample yields approximately 32,000 clones, approximately 76% seen once. This receptor was taken from a woman aged 25 to 39 in good health and CMV-seropositive. Sequenced sample: PBMCs. The chain has TRBV5-8 and TRBJ2-7, with a weak D call TRBD1 (6 bases). The chain's CDR3 is CASSLGQGMYEQYF. The CDR3, as DNA: TGTGCCAGCAGCTTGGGGCAGGGGATGTACGAGCAGTACTTC.